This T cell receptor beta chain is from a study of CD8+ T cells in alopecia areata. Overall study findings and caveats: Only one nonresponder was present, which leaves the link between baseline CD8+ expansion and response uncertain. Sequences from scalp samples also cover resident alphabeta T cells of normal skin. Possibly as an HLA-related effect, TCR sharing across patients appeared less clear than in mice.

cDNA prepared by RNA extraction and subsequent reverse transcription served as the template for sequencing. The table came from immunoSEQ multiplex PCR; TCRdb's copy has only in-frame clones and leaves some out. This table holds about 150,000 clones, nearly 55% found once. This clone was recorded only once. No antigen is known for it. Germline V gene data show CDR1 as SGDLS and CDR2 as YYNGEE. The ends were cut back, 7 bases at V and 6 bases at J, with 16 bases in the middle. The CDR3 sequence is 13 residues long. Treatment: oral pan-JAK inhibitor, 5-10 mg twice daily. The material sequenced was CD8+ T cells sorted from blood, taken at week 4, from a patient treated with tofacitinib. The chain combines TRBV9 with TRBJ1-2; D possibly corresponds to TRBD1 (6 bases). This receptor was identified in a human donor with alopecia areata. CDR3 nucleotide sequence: TGTGCCAGCGAACGAGGGGGTGGGCATGGCTACACCTTC. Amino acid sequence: CASERGGGHGYTF.